The clone carrying this T cell receptor beta chain was seen at least ten times. The junction had 5 bases not matched to a gene; V was cut back by 1 base and J by 1 base. The CDR3 totals 16 residues. Germline lookup yields CDR1 SGHDN and CDR2 FVKESK. Stated time point: after trial treatment. Treatment described: LDRT plus nivolumab, ipilimumab, low-dose cyclophosphamide and aspirin (RACIN trial). Enrollment required an advanced solid tumor negative for tumor-infiltrating lymphocytes. The data are from a study of low-dose radiotherapy and immunotherapy resistance in tumors. In the study overall: Patients were treated with intravenous nivolumab at 240 mg every two weeks and were also dosed with ipilimumab at 1 mg/kg every six weeks.

Priming of first-strand cDNA relied on TRAV- and TRBV-specific primers (covering alpha and beta chains). The PCR that amplified TCRs ran for about 20 cycles, relying on a constant-region primer and a V-primer adapter. TCRdb re-derived calls from the reads in MiXCR, one entry per CDR3 protein. Of approximately 100,000 distinct CDR3 sequences detected, 20% to 25% appear once; the ten largest clones hold 4.1%. The source was PBMCs, collected after low-dose radiotherapy plus immunotherapy. The clonotype comes from a male donor with prostate cancer. The chain combines TRBV14 with TRBJ2-3, with 7 bases aligning to TRBD2. The CDR3 loop is CASSQVGGTRTDTQYF. The CDR3 nucleotides are TGTGCCAGCAGCCAAGTCGGGGGGACCCGCACAGATACGCAGTATTTT.